Below are 26 T cell receptor beta chains sequenced from a single sample in a study of blood T cells in healthy people across ages. The second PCR ran roughly 6 to 12 cycles with a sample-barcoded 5' primer and J-beta primers. TCRdb analysed the 5' RACE reads with MiXCR anew, one entry per CDR3 protein. The repertoire includes more than 900,000 distinct CDR3 sequences, around 29% of them detected once, and roughly 10% sits in the top ten. This sample also appeared in a second study, on T cells of mothers and their children.

Sequencing was carried out using blood. These TCRs come from a woman aged 40 to 50 in good health.

This clonotype has ten or more counts. The gene calls are TRBV10-3 and TRBJ1-2; 9 bases are shared with TRBD1. The length of the CDR3 is 15 residues. V trimming: 6 bases; J trimming: 2 bases; junction bases outside the gene matches: 7. CDR1 is ENHRY and CDR2 is SYGVKD in the germline V gene. This chain's CDR3 is CAISRQGVSNYGYTF. CDR3 DNA sequence: TGTGCCATCAGCAGACAGGGGGTATCAAACTATGGCTACACCTTC.

Concerning this clonotype itself: The CDR3 does not close with the conserved phenylalanine or tryptophan, likely indicating a read error. Because the CDR3's place on the DNA is in doubt, the DNA is left out and the CDR3 is given as listed by TCRdb. The CDR3 here is CASSPGAGGSIAFFGQGTN. V gene TRBV5-1 combines with J gene TRBJ1-2; the D call TRBD1 from the table was never checked on the DNA. The CDR3 length is 19 residues, termini included. CDR1 is SGHRS, CDR2 YFSETQ, per germline.

In this sample, this clonotype turned up a few times. The rearrangement uses TRBV5-6 and TRBJ2-5; possibly TRBD2 for D (6 bases). Per germline, CDR1 SGHDT and CDR2 YYEEEE. The CDR3 runs to 14 residues. Deletions cut 1 base from V and 1 base from J, with 8 bases between. CDR3: CASSLRDFQETQYF. The CDR3 nucleotides read TGTGCCAGCAGCTTGAGGGACTTCCAAGAGACCCAGTACTTC.

V is TRBV5-5 and J is TRBJ1-1, with 7 nucleotides matching TRBD1. Germline V gene data show CDR1 as SGHKS and CDR2 as YYEKEE (reference sequence). V was clipped by 0 bases and J by 10 bases; unmatched bases: 0. There are 11 residues in the CDR3. As DNA, the CDR3 is TGTGCCAGCAGCTTGGACAGGGGAGCTTTCTTT. The encoded protein is CASSLDRGAFF.

Points on this clonotype: This may be a read error: a much more frequent sequence differs by one nucleotide. The chain carries TRBV20-1 and TRBJ2-7; 12 nucleotides line up with TRBD2. The CDR3 length is 14 residues. Germline CDR1 is DFQATT and CDR2 is SNEGSKA (reference sequence). The CDR3 protein is CSTRVTSGGNEQYF. CDR3 DNA: TGCAGTACTAGAGTGACTAGCGGGGGCAACGAGCAGTACTTC.

This clonotype was recorded many times. The chain has TRBV4-2 and TRBJ1-5; no clear D gene. Trimming took off 0 bases at V and 3 bases at J, with 12 bases between the two ends. The length of the CDR3 is 16 residues. Germline V gene lookup returns CDR1 LGHNA and CDR2 YNFKEQ. The CDR3 DNA is TGTGCCAGCAGCCAAGAGGGTAACAGACCCAATCAGCCCCAGCATTTT. The encoded protein is CASSQEGNRPNQPQHF.

This rearrangement joins TRBV5-1 to TRBJ1-4, with D perhaps matching TRBD1 (6 bases). Germline V gene lookup returns CDR1 SGHRS and CDR2 YFSETQ. With 4 bases removed from V and 0 bases from J, the gap between germline ends came to 16 bases. CDR3 length: 17 residues. The CDR3 DNA reads TGCGCCAGCAGCAGCGGGGGGGCAATTGCAACTAATGAAAAACTGTTTTTT. It specifies CASSSGGAIATNEKLFF.

This clonotype was found many times. This chain joins TRBV5-1 and TRBJ2-7; 9 nucleotides align to TRBD1. Germline CDR1 is SGHRS and CDR2 is YFSETQ. Germline trimming cut 5 bases from V and 3 bases from J; bases unmatched to any gene: 3. The CDR3 consists of 13 residues. Here the CDR3 DNA reads TGCGCCAGCAGAGGGACAGGGCGCTACGAGCAGTACTTC. Its protein product is CASRGTGRYEQYF.

V usage is TRBV9 and J usage is TRBJ1-5; D is perhaps TRBD1 (6 bases). The CDR3 is made up of 15 amino acids. V lost 4 bases, J lost 4 bases, and 15 bases lay in between. The germline V gene has CDR1 SGDLS and CDR2 YYNGEE. CDR3 DNA sequence: TGTGCCAGCAGCCCAAGTACCGGACAGAATCAGCCCCAGCATTTT. Its protein product is CASSPSTGQNQPQHF.

This sequence joins TRBV7-2 and TRBJ1-3, with D perhaps matching TRBD1 (6 bases). Between the trimmed V and J ends, which lost 5 bases and 0 bases, there was a span of 11 bases. CDR1 is SGHTA, CDR2 FQGNSA, per germline. This CDR3 region has 15 residues. DNA for the CDR3: TGTGCCAGCAGCCCTGGACAGAACTCTGGAAACACCATATATTTT. Translation: CASSPGQNSGNTIYF.

V gene TRBV28 combines with J gene TRBJ1-6, with 7 bases matching TRBD1. CDR1 is MDHEN and CDR2 is SYDVKM in the germline V gene. Unmatched junction bases numbered 6, after V lost 7 bases and J lost 6 bases. This CDR3 contains 14 residues. CDR3 loop: CASIPGQPNSPLHF. The CDR3 DNA is TGTGCCAGCATTCCGGGACAGCCTAATTCACCCCTCCACTTT.

This clonotype has just a few counts. The gene calls are TRBV3-1 and TRBJ2-1, with D hard to call. The V end was cut by 1 base, the J end by 6 bases, with 10 bases between. The CDR3 loop spans 14 amino acids. Germline loops: CDR1 LGHDT, CDR2 YNNKEL (reference sequence). This chain's CDR3 is CASSQGTLANEQFF. The CDR3 nucleotides read TGTGCCAGCAGCCAAGGTACGCTTGCCAATGAGCAGTTCTTC.

This clonotype was observed a single time. The junction departs from germline at one end; a sequencing error may be responsible. The genes are TRBV18 and TRBJ2-1, with 7 bases that match TRBD1. Germline V gives CDR1 KGHSH, CDR2 LQKENI. CDR3 length equals 15 residues. CDR3 DNA sequence: TGTGCCTGCTCATCTCGGACAGGCTACTACAATGAGCAGTTCTTC. Translation: CACSSRTGYYNEQFF.

The table lists this clonotype with many counts. The V call is TRBV20-1, the J call TRBJ2-7; 7 nucleotides agree with TRBD1. The germline V gene has CDR1 DFQATT and CDR2 SNEGSKA (reference sequence). The trim removed 1 base at V and 7 bases at J, leaving 7 bases unmatched. This CDR3 spans 13 amino acids. The CDR3 bases are TGCAGTGCTAGAGTTTACATGACAGGGGAGCAGTACTTC. Translated, it gives CSARVYMTGEQYF.

This chain joins TRBV3-1 and TRBJ1-1; D is undetermined. The CDR3 loop spans 14 amino acids. Germline V gene data show CDR1 as LGHDT and CDR2 as YNNKEL (reference sequence). Trimming removed 1 base from V and 4 bases from J, with 10 bases in between. The CDR3 loop reads CASSQAGTSTEAFF. The CDR3 nucleotides are TGTGCCAGCAGCCAAGCGGGAACGTCCACTGAAGCTTTCTTT.

This clonotype was found a few times. The V and J genes are TRBV6-6 and TRBJ1-5; no clear D gene. The V gene's germline CDR1 is MNHNY and CDR2 SVGAGI (reference sequence). This CDR3 has 14 amino acids. Trimming took off 5 bases at V and 1 base at J, with 9 bases between the two ends. CDR3 sequence: CASSQQLSNQPQHF. The CDR3 DNA follows: TGTGCCAGCAGTCAACAGCTAAGCAATCAGCCCCAGCATTTT.

The chain recombines TRBV6-5 with TRBJ2-1; D might be TRBD2 (7 bases). V shed 6 bases and J shed 7 bases, with 19 bases lying between them. CDR1 MNHEY and CDR2 SVGAGI come from the germline V gene. CDR3 length equals 15 residues. The CDR3 sequence: CASSKPGGQANEQFF. In nucleotides, the CDR3 is TGTGCCAGCAGCAAGCCGGGGGGCCAGGCAAATGAGCAGTTCTTC.

The chain recombines TRBV20-1 with TRBJ1-2, with D hard to call. The germline V gene has CDR1 DFQATT and CDR2 SNEGSKA (reference sequence). This CDR3 comprises 13 residues. V was cut by 6 bases and J by 4 bases, with 15 bases left in between. The CDR3 reads CSAPALSRYGYTF. The CDR3 DNA reads as TGCAGTGCCCCAGCGTTGTCCCGCTATGGCTACACCTTC.

This clonotype was seen many times. The chain joins TRBV5-1 to TRBJ2-1; weak D call: TRBD1 (5 bases). The germline V gene encodes CDR1 SGHRS and CDR2 YFSETQ. V lost 6 bases to trimming and J lost 6 bases, with 16 bases between them. CDR3 length: 14 residues. The CDR3 loop is CASNMGSRVNEQFF. The CDR3 DNA is TGCGCCAGCAACATGGGATCCAGGGTCAATGAGCAGTTCTTC.

This clonotype was observed a handful of times. The genes are TRBV13 and TRBJ2-1; D is perhaps TRBD1 (5 bases). The V gene's germline CDR1 is PRHDT and CDR2 FYEKMQ (reference sequence). Trimming removed 3 bases at V and 4 bases at J, with 10 bases between. This CDR3 is 14 amino acids long. The CDR3 protein is CASSFKQGYNEQFF. CDR3 in DNA: TGTGCCAGCAGCTTTAAGCAGGGTTACAATGAGCAGTTCTTC.

In its sample, this clonotype was seen many times. The chain has TRBV4-3 and TRBJ2-7; D may be TRBD2 (5 bases). The V and J ends lost 0 bases and 5 bases respectively, with 11 bases between them. In germline, CDR1 is LGHNA, CDR2 YSLEER. CDR3 length equals 14 residues. Here the CDR3 reads CASSQDGVVNEQYF. The CDR3, as DNA: TGCGCCAGCAGCCAAGACGGGGTAGTGAACGAGCAGTACTTC.

This chain links TRBV6-6 with TRBJ1-5; 10 bases agree with TRBD1. Germline V lookup: CDR1 MNHNY, CDR2 SVGAGI (reference sequence). The CDR3 spans 17 residues. J was trimmed by 0 bases and V by 6 bases; bases with no gene match: 8. The CDR3 DNA reads as TGTGCCAGCAGCCCGGGACAGGGGTCGTATAGCAATCAGCCCCAGCATTTT. Translation: CASSPGQGSYSNQPQHF.

This clonotype was picked up a small number of times. The rearrangement uses TRBV5-1 and TRBJ2-1; TRBD2 agrees at 9 bases. Trimming cost V 2 bases and J 2 bases; bases outside gene matches: 5. This CDR3 is built from 16 residues. Germline V gene data show CDR1 as SGHRS and CDR2 as YFSETQ. The CDR3 region is CASSFPAGGPYNEQFF. CDR3 sequence (DNA): TGCGCCAGCAGCTTCCCCGCGGGGGGGCCCTACAATGAGCAGTTCTTC.

The chain employs TRBV28 and TRBJ2-7; 9 nucleotides line up with TRBD1. Trimming took 7 bases from V and 2 from J; bases not matched to a gene: 9. The germline gives CDR1 MDHEN, CDR2 SYDVKM. The CDR3 extends over 15 amino acids. This CDR3 is CASTPYRGLAYEQYF. CDR3 coding DNA: TGTGCCAGCACCCCTTACAGGGGGCTTGCCTACGAGCAGTACTTC.

The CDR3 DNA sequence: TGTGCCAGCAGTTTAGCACAGGGGGCCTCGGTAGGCTATGAGCAGTTCTTC. Protein: CASSLAQGASVGYEQFF. V is TRBV12-3 or TRBV12-4 and J is TRBJ2-1; 9 bases map to TRBD1. V lost 0 bases, J lost 8 bases, and 11 bases stayed unmatched. The CDR3 totals 17 residues.

As to this clonotype: At one boundary the junction diverges from the germline segment, which might be a read error. This sequence joins TRBV10-3 and TRBJ2-1; a possible D gene is TRBD2 (6 bases). The CDR3 length is 15 residues. CDR1 is ENHRY, CDR2 SYGVKD, per germline. The CDR3 loop reads CAISGSSGSYDEQFF. The CDR3 nucleotides read TGTGCCATCAGTGGGAGTAGCGGCAGCTACGATGAGCAGTTCTTC.